This TCR beta chain was sequenced during a study of T cells of healthy individuals. This clonotype occurred a few times. The trim removed 3 bases at V and 8 bases at J, leaving 8 bases unmatched. CDR1 is SGHTA, CDR2 FQGNSA, per germline. The CDR3 is made up of 14 amino acids. TCRdb ran MiXCR on the 5' RACE reads and lists one entry per CDR3 protein. Among approximately 52,000 distinct CDR3 sequences, over 12% were seen once, and the ten largest hold about 16%. The TCR sequence derives from a human donor in good health. The chain employs TRBV7-2 and TRBJ2-3; the match to TRBD1 covers 7 bases. As DNA, the CDR3 is TGTGCCAGCAGCTTTGACAGGGAGCAGAGTACGCAGTATTTT. Its protein is CASSFDREQSTQYF.